This T cell receptor (beta chain) emerged from a study of blood T cell repertoires in COVID-19. Whole-study context: Spain, Italy and the United States supplied samples that represented acute and convalescent COVID-19. T cells, B-cell-depleted T cells, or PBMCs provided the cDNA or gDNA that served as material.

The ends were cut back, 5 bases at V and 3 bases at J, with 10 bases in the middle. Per the germline V gene, CDR1 is MNHNY and CDR2 is SVGAGI (reference sequence). This CDR3 is 13 amino acids long. Method: immunoSEQ multiplex PCR; TCRdb's copy keeps in-frame clones and lacks some. The sample carries roughly 100,000 clones, over 65% recorded once. Sequenced: peripheral blood. The gene calls are TRBV6-6 and TRBJ1-1; D possibly corresponds to TRBD1 (5 bases). This receptor was obtained from a human donor in a cohort sampled during active COVID-19. The chain's CDR3 is CASSKQGYTEAFF. The CDR3 nucleotides read TGTGCCAGCAGTAAGCAGGGTTACACTGAAGCTTTCTTT.